This TCR beta chain comes out of a study of blood T cell repertoires in COVID-19. Study-level information: Nucleic acid was either cDNA or gDNA, and it came from T cells, B-cell-depleted T cells, or PBMCs.

Germline V gene lookup returns CDR1 SGHAT and CDR2 FQNNGV. The CDR3 extends over 14 amino acids. The germline V and J ends were trimmed by 1 base and 8 bases, with 14 bases remaining between them. In the original analysis: Amplification of reference gene primers provided the estimated nucleated cell counts. Measured with immunoSEQ multiplex PCR; TCRdb has only the in-frame clones, and not every one. The V and J calls and clone size are taken from that table; D and trimming were inferred from the DNA. The sample holds some 190,000 clones, 84% seen once. The V call is TRBV11-2, the J call TRBJ1-2, with a tentative D call TRBD1 (5 bases). This clonotype originated in a woman aged 25-40 years who had been exposed to COVID-19. The sequenced sample was PBMCs or T cells enriched from blood (not recorded which). CDR3 amino acids: CASSLAAGFRGYTF. CDR3 nucleotides: TGTGCCAGCAGCTTAGCGGCAGGGTTTAGGGGCTACACCTTC.